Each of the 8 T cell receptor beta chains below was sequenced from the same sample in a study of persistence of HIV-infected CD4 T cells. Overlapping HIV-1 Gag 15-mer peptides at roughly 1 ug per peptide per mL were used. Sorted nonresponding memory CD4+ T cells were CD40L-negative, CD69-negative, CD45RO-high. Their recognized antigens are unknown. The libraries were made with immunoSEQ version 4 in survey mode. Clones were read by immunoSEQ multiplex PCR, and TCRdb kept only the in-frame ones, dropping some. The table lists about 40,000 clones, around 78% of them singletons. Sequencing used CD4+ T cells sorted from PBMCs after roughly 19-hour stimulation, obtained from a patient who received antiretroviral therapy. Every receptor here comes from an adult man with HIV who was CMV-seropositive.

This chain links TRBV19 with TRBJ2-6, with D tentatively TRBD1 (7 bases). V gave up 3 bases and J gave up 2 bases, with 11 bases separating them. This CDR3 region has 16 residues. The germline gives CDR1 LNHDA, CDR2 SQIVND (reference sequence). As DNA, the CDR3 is TGTGCCAGTAGTATCAGGGGGGCAACTGGGGCCAACGTCCTGACTTTC. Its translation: CASSIRGATGANVLTF.

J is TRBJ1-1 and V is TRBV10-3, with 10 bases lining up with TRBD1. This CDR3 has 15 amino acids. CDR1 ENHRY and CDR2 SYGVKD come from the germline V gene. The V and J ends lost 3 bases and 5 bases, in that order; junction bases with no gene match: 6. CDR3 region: CAISDPGQGGTEAFF. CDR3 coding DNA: TGTGCCATCAGTGACCCCGGACAGGGGGGAACTGAAGCTTTCTTT.

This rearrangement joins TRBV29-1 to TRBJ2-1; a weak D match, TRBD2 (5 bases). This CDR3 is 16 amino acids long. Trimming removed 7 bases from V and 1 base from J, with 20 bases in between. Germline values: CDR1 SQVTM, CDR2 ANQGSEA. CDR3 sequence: CSAPRMIGGSYNEQFF. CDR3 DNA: TGCAGCGCTCCCAGGATGATAGGCGGGTCCTACAATGAGCAGTTCTTC.

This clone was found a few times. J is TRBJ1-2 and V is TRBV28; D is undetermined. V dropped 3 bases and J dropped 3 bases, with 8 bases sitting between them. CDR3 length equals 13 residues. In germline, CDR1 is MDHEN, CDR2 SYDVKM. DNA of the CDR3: TGTGCCAGCAGTTTCACCGGTTACTATGGCTACACCTTC. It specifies CASSFTGYYGYTF.

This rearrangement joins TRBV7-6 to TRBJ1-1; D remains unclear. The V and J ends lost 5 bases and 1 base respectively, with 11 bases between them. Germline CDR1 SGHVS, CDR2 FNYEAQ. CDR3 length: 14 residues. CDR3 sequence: CASSPSDGNTEAFF. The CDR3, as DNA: TGTGCCAGCAGCCCCTCCGACGGGAACACTGAAGCTTTCTTT.

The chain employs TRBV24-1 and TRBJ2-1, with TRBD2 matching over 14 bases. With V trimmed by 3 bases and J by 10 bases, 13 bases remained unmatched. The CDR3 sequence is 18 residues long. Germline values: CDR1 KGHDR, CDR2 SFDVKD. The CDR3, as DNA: TGTGCCACCAGTGATCGTGGACTAGCGGGAGGCCAAGGACGGGAGCAGTTCTTC. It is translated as CATSDRGLAGGQGREQFF.

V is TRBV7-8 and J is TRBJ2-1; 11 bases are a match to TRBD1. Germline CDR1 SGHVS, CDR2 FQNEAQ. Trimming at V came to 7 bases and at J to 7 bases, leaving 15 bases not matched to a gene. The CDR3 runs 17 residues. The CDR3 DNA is TGTGCCAGCAACCCTATACCGGGACAGGGGGGTACGAATGAGCAGTTCTTC. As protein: CASNPIPGQGGTNEQFF.

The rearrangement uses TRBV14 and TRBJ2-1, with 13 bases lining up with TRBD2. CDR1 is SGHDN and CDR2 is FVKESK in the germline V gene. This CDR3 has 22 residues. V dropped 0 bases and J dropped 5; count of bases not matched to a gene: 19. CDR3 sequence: CASSQEVPPGLAGLESHNEQFF. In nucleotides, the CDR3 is TGTGCCAGCAGCCAAGAGGTCCCCCCGGGACTAGCGGGATTGGAGTCACACAATGAGCAGTTCTTC.